This TCR beta chain is drawn from a study of blood T cell repertoires in COVID-19. Authors' data handling: The assay estimated nucleated cells by amplifying reference gene primers. Only in-frame clones appear in the TCRdb table, and some are missing; sequencing was by immunoSEQ multiplex PCR. The DNA was the basis for D and trimming; V, J and clone size are from that table. Of approximately 300,000 clones in the sample, approximately 84% were seen once. Trimming removed 4 bases from V and 7 bases from J, with 19 bases in between. CDR1 SNHLY and CDR2 FYNNEI come from the germline V gene. The CDR3 is 16 residues long. In Cohort 3, a recovered donor had either two negative PCRs, clearance, or symptom resolution.

V gene TRBV2 combines with J gene TRBJ1-4; D possibly corresponds to TRBD1 (6 bases). The material sequenced was PBMCs or T cells enriched from blood (not recorded which). The sequence was collected from a man aged 25-40 years who had recovered from COVID-19. CDR3 in amino acids: CASSVLSGGAGEKLFF. CDR3 sequence (DNA): TGTGCCAGCAGTGTCTTGTCGGGGGGGGCTGGTGAAAAACTGTTTTTT.